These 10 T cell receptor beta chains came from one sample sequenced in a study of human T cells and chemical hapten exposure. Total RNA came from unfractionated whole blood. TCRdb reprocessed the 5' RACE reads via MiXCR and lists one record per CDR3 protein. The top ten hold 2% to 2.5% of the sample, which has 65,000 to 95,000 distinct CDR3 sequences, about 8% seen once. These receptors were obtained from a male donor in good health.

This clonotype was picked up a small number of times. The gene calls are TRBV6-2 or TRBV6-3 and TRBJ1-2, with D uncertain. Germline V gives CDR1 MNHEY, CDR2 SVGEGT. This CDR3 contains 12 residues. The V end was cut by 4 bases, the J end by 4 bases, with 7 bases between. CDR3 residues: CASSFSGYGYTF. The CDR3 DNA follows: TGTGCCAGCAGTTTCAGTGGCTATGGCTACACCTTC.

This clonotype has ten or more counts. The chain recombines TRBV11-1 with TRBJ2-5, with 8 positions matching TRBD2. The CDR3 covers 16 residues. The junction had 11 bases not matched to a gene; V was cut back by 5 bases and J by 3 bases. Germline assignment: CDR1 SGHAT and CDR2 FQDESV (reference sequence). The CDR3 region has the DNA TGTGCCAGCAGCCCGCCCCCCGCGGGGGGAGAAGAGACCCAGTACTTC. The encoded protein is CASSPPPAGGEETQYF.

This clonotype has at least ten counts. CDR3 residues: CASSLRRDQGDTQYF. The CDR3 DNA reads as TGTGCCAGCAGCTTGAGAAGAGACCAAGGAGATACGCAGTATTTT. The rearrangement joins TRBV6-2 or TRBV6-3 to TRBJ2-3, with D unresolved. Germline CDR1 reads MNHEY; CDR2 reads SVGEGT. Trimming left V 6 bases short and J 5 bases short, with 18 bases between. This CDR3 spans 15 amino acids.

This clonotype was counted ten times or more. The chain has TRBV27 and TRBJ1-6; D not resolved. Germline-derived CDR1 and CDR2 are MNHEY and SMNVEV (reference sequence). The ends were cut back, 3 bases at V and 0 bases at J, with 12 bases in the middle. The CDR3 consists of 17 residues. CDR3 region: CASSFARRRSYNSPLHF. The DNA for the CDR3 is TGTGCCAGCAGTTTCGCCAGGCGCCGCTCCTATAATTCACCCCTCCACTTT.

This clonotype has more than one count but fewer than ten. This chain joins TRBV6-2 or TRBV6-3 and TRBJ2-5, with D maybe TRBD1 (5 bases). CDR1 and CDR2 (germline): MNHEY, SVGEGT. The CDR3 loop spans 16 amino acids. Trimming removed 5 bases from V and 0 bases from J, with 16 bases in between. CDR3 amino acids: CASSPRTPRYQETQYF. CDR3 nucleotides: TGTGCCAGCAGTCCACGGACACCTCGGTACCAAGAGACCCAGTACTTC.

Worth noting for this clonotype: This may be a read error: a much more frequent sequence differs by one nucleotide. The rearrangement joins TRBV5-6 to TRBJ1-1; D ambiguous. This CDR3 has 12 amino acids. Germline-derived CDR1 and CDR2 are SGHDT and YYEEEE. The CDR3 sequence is CTSSLVGREAFF. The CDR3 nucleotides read TGTACCAGCAGCTTGGTCGGGAGAGAGGCTTTCTTT.

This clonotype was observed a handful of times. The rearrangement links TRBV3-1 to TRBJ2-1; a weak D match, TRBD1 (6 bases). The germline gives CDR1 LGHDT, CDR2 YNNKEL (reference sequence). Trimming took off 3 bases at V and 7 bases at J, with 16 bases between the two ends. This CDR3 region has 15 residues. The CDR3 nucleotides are TGTGCCAGCAGCCATCCCAGGGGAACCGGGAATGAGCAGTTCTTC. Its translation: CASSHPRGTGNEQFF.

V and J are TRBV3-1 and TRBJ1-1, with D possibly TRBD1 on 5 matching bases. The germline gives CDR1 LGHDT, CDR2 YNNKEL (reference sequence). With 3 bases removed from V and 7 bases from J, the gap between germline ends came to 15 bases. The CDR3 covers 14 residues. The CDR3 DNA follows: TGTGCCAGCAGCCAGGTCCGTTCCGGGGGTGAAGCTTTCTTT. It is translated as CASSQVRSGGEAFF.

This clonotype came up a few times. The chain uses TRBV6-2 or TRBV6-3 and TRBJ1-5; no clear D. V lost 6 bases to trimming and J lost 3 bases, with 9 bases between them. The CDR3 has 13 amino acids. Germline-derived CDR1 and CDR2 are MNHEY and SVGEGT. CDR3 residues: CASRDVLNQPQHF. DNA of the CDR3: TGTGCCAGCAGAGACGTGCTCAATCAGCCCCAGCATTTT.

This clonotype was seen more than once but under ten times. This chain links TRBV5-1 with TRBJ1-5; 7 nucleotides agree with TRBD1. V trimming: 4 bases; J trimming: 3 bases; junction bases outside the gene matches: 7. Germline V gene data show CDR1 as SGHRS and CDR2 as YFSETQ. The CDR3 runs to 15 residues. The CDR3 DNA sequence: TGCGCCAGCAGCCGGGAGACAGGGCTCAATCAGCCCCAGCATTTT. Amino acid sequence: CASSRETGLNQPQHF.